The 24 T cell receptor beta chains below were found in one sample sequenced in a study of T cell changes during pregnancy in multiple sclerosis. This table comes from immunoSEQ multiplex PCR, and its TCRdb copy is limited to in-frame clones, with some not included. Altogether some 37,000 clones are present, 88% being singletons, with the ten largest covering roughly 1.2%. The sequencing used CD4+ T cells from peripheral blood mononuclear cells, collected before pregnancy. These receptors originate from a female donor with multiple sclerosis, enrolled in a pregnancy study.

This chain uses TRBV6-5 with TRBJ1-1, with TRBD1 matching 9 bases. Germline V gives CDR1 MNHEY, CDR2 SVGAGI. The CDR3 is 16 residues long. V shed 0 bases, J shed 5 bases, and the junction held 7 bases outside the gene matches. The CDR3 reads CASSYSLGTGQTEAFF. CDR3 sequence (DNA): TGTGCCAGCAGTTACTCGCTTGGGACAGGGCAAACTGAAGCTTTCTTT.

This clone was seen once. This chain's CDR3 is CASSWGAGGLEQYF. The CDR3, as DNA: TGTGCCAGCAGCTGGGGGGCGGGAGGGCTGGAGCAGTACTTC. The chain joins TRBV11-2 to TRBJ2-7, with 9 positions matching TRBD2. Germline CDR1 SGHAT, CDR2 FQNNGV. The CDR3 length is 14 residues. V shed 4 bases and J 7 bases; nucleotides not matched to a gene: 8. Using reference TRBV11-2 and TRBJ2-7 for the parts outside the CDR3, the full variable domain is EAGVAQSPRYKIIEKRQSVAFWCNPISGHATLYWYQQILGQGPKLLIQFQNNGVVDDSQLPKDRFSAERLKGVDSTLKIQPAKLEDSAVYLCASSWGAGGLEQYFGPGTRLTVT.

V gene TRBV5-1 combines with J gene TRBJ2-1, with D tentatively TRBD1 (5 bases). CDR1 is SGHRS, CDR2 YFSETQ, per germline. Trimming took 4 bases from V and 6 from J, leaving 8 bases between them. The CDR3 totals 12 residues. This CDR3 reads CASSTRVNEQFF. In DNA, the CDR3 is TGCGCCAGCAGCACCAGGGTCAATGAGCAGTTCTTC.

The chain's CDR3 is CASSLNGRAGLETQYF. As DNA, the CDR3 is TGTGCCAGCAGCTTAAACGGGAGGGCCGGATTGGAGACCCAGTACTTC. This chain connects TRBV7-2 to TRBJ2-5, with 8 bases lining up with TRBD2. This CDR3 comprises 16 residues. Germline CDR1 and CDR2: SGHTA and FQGNSA. V was pared by 2 bases and J by 5 bases, with 10 bases of the junction left unmatched.

V and J are TRBV7-9 and TRBJ2-3; D is uncertain. From germline, CDR1 is SEHNR and CDR2 FQNEAQ (reference sequence). The CDR3 sequence is 12 residues long. Trimming cost V 5 bases and J 4 bases, with 7 bases left between them. DNA for the CDR3: TGTGCCAGCAGCCCCATTTCAGATACGCAGTATTTT. It is translated as CASSPISDTQYF.

The V gene is TRBV7-2, the J gene TRBJ2-3; 9 positions match TRBD2. Germline CDR1 reads SGHTA; CDR2 reads FQGNSA. Unmatched junction bases numbered 8, after V lost 3 bases and J lost 7 bases. The CDR3 covers 15 residues. The DNA for the CDR3 is TGTGCCAGCAGCTTTAGCGGGGGACGCACGAATACGCAGTATTTT. Translated: CASSFSGGRTNTQYF.

Concerning this clone itself: An end of the junction differs from the germline gene, which may be a read error. V gene TRBV4-3 combines with J gene TRBJ1-6, with 7 positions matching TRBD1. Per the germline V gene, CDR1 is LGHNA and CDR2 is YSLEER. The CDR3 runs 15 residues. The CDR3 DNA follows: TGCGCCAGCAGGCAAGGGGGCAGGTATAATTCACCCCTCCACTTT. This codes for CASRQGGRYNSPLHF.

The chain has TRBV10-1 and TRBJ2-2, with 7 bases that match TRBD1. From germline, CDR1 is WNHNN and CDR2 SYGVQD (reference sequence). CDR3 length: 14 residues. The V segment lost 7 bases and the J segment 2 bases; nucleotides outside the gene matches: 4. The CDR3 sequence: CASTGTENTGELFF. DNA for the CDR3: TGCGCCAGCACCGGGACAGAAAACACCGGGGAGCTGTTTTTT.

The V call is TRBV19, the J call TRBJ2-5; 8 nucleotides line up with TRBD1. The germline V gene encodes CDR1 LNHDA and CDR2 SQIVND (reference sequence). The J segment lost 7 bases and the V segment lost 1 base, leaving 8 bases of the junction unmatched. CDR3 length: 15 amino acids. CDR3 sequence: CASSIVGDGQGTQYF. CDR3 nucleotide sequence: TGTGCCAGTAGTATAGTTGGGGACGGACAGGGGACCCAGTACTTC.

V is TRBV4-1 and J is TRBJ2-1; D gene uncertain. The V gene lost 1 base and the J gene lost 2 bases, with 12 bases spanning the gap. Germline CDR1 is MGHRA and CDR2 is YSYEKL. The length of the CDR3 is 16 residues. This CDR3 is CASSQVDLITYNEQFF. In nucleotides, the CDR3 is TGCGCCAGCAGCCAAGTCGACTTGATAACCTACAATGAGCAGTTCTTC.

The rearrangement links TRBV6-1 to TRBJ2-1, with 9 bases fitting TRBD1. The CDR3 contains 14 residues. V lost 6 bases to trimming and J lost 6 bases; unmatched junction nucleotides: 6. The germline V gene encodes CDR1 MNHNS and CDR2 SASEGT. CDR3 amino acids: CASSAQGAGNEQFF. As DNA, the CDR3 is TGTGCCAGCAGCGCACAGGGGGCGGGCAATGAGCAGTTCTTC.

The chain recombines TRBV10-1 with TRBJ1-1; no clear D gene. V was cut by 2 bases and J by 6 bases, with 10 bases left in between. The length of the CDR3 is 13 residues. Germline V gene lookup returns CDR1 WNHNN and CDR2 SYGVQD (reference sequence). CDR3 in amino acids: CASSEPQAAEAFF. CDR3 sequence (DNA): TGCGCCAGCAGTGAGCCCCAAGCGGCTGAAGCTTTCTTT.

The J gene is TRBJ1-1, the V gene TRBV28; no firm D call. From germline, CDR1 is MDHEN and CDR2 SYDVKM. The ends were cut back, 5 bases at V and 6 bases at J, with 10 bases in the middle. This CDR3 region has 12 residues. The CDR3 loop reads CASSILRAEAFF. DNA of the CDR3: TGTGCCAGCAGTATACTCCGGGCTGAAGCTTTCTTT.

The genes are TRBV18 and TRBJ1-4, with 8 bases fitting TRBD1. Trimming removed 6 bases from V and 5 bases from J; junction bases left unmatched: 5. Germline V CDR1 and CDR2: KGHSH, LQKENI. The CDR3 has 14 residues. CDR3 protein: CASSPDRVNEKLFF. The CDR3 coding sequence is TGTGCCAGCTCGCCGGACAGGGTAAATGAAAAACTGTTTTTT.

The V gene is TRBV5-4, the J gene TRBJ1-1, with 9 bases identical to TRBD1. In germline, CDR1 is SGHNT, CDR2 YYREEE (reference sequence). This CDR3 has 15 residues. With V trimmed by 4 bases and J by 6 bases, 10 bases remained unmatched. The CDR3 region has the DNA TGTGCCAGCAGCATGCCGGGACAGGGAAGGGCTGAAGCTTTCTTT. Translated: CASSMPGQGRAEAFF.

The chain couples TRBV2 to TRBJ2-3; D gene uncertain. The CDR3 has 12 amino acids. The germline V gene encodes CDR1 SNHLY and CDR2 FYNNEI. V was pared by 1 base and J by 6 bases, with 5 bases between. The CDR3 loop is CASSEVEDTQYF. The CDR3 region has the DNA TGTGCCAGCAGTGAAGTGGAGGATACGCAGTATTTT.

V usage is TRBV9 and J usage is TRBJ2-1, with D possibly matching TRBD2 (5 bases). The length of the CDR3 is 14 residues. In germline, CDR1 is SGDLS, CDR2 YYNGEE. V gave up 4 bases and J gave up 4 bases, with 12 bases separating them. This chain's CDR3 is CASSPNRDYNEQFF. In DNA, the CDR3 is TGTGCCAGCAGCCCTAACCGGGATTACAATGAGCAGTTCTTC. Based on the CDR3 plus reference TRBV9 and TRBJ2-1, the full variable domain is DSGVTQTPKHLITATGQRVTLRCSPRSGDLSVYWYQQSLDQGLQFLIQYYNGEERAKGNILERFSAQQFPDLHSELNLSSLELGDSALYFCASSPNRDYNEQFFGPGTRLTVL.

The rearrangement joins TRBV6-1 to TRBJ1-2; D remains unclear. Germline V gene sequence: CDR1 MNHNS, CDR2 SASEGT. With 1 base removed from V and 1 base from J, the gap between germline ends came to 7 bases. This CDR3 is built from 14 residues. The CDR3 DNA reads as TGTGCCAGCAGTGAAGTATTCAGTAACTATGGCTACACCTTC. Protein: CASSEVFSNYGYTF.

A remark on this clone: The junction departs from germline at one end; a sequencing error may be responsible. V gene TRBV19 combines with J gene TRBJ1-2; D call uncertain. Germline lookup yields CDR1 LNHDA and CDR2 SQIVND (reference sequence). The CDR3 runs 13 residues. In DNA, the CDR3 is TGTGCCAGTAGTATGGACTTAGGGAGGCGGATAGGCTTC. Protein product: CASSMDLGRRIGF.

This chain uses TRBV5-1 with TRBJ1-4; D possibly corresponds to TRBD1 (5 bases). Trimming took off 0 bases at V and 4 bases at J, with 16 bases between the two ends. Germline lookup yields CDR1 SGHRS and CDR2 YFSETQ. This CDR3 spans 17 amino acids. The CDR3 coding sequence is TGCGCCAGCAGCTTGGCGGGGGGTTCGCCCCTTAATGAAAAACTGTTTTTT. Translated, it gives CASSLAGGSPLNEKLFF.

The V gene is TRBV30, the J gene TRBJ1-2; a weak D match, TRBD1 (6 bases). The CDR3 has 14 residues. Per the germline V gene, CDR1 is GTSNPN and CDR2 is SVGIG (reference sequence). V was shortened by 0 bases and J by 6 bases, with 14 bases between the two germline ends. CDR3 nucleotides: TGTGCCTGGAGTGTATCCTCCAGGGGTCATGGCTACACCTTC. As protein: CAWSVSSRGHGYTF.

The gene calls are TRBV4-1 and TRBJ2-1, with 12 bases that match TRBD2. Germline V CDR1 and CDR2: MGHRA, YSYEKL. Losses at the gene ends were 1 base for V and 1 base for J; bases not matched to a gene: 5. The CDR3 sequence is 18 residues long. CDR3 DNA: TGCGCCAGCAGCCAAGCGACTAGCGGGGGCCCTTCCTACAATGAGCAGTTCTTC. This gives the protein CASSQATSGGPSYNEQFF.

The chain links TRBV2 to TRBJ2-2, with 8 nucleotides matching TRBD2. Trimming removed 3 bases from V and 2 bases from J; junction bases left unmatched: 8. Germline V gene lookup returns CDR1 SNHLY and CDR2 FYNNEI. CDR3 length: 17 residues. CDR3 in DNA: TGTGCCAGCAGTGAGGTCAGCGGGAGCCTCAACACCGGGGAGCTGTTTTTT. It translates to CASSEVSGSLNTGELFF.

The rearrangement links TRBV2 to TRBJ1-2; 11 bases match TRBD1. CDR3 length: 15 residues. In germline, CDR1 is SNHLY, CDR2 FYNNEI. After removal of 4 bases from V and 5 bases from J, the junction contained 6 bases not matched to a gene. In DNA form, the CDR3 reads TGTGCCAGCAGTGGACCGGACAGGGGGCTTTATGGCTACACCTTC. Its translation is CASSGPDRGLYGYTF.